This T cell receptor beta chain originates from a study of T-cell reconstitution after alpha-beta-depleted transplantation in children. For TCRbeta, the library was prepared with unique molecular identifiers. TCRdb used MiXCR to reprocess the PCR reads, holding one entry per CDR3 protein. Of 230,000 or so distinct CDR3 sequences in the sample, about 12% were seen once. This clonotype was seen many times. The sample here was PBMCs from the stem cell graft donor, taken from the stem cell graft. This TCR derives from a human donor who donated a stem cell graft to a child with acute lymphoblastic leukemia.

The CDR3 bases are TGTGCCAGCAGCTTAGGGTTCCGCCAGCCCCAGCATTTT. Amino acid sequence: CASSLGFRQPQHF. The chain recombines TRBV7-2 with TRBJ1-5; D call uncertain. This CDR3 region has 13 residues. Germline V gene sequence: CDR1 SGHTA, CDR2 FQGNSA. Between the trimmed V and J ends, which lost 1 base and 7 bases, there was a span of 8 bases.